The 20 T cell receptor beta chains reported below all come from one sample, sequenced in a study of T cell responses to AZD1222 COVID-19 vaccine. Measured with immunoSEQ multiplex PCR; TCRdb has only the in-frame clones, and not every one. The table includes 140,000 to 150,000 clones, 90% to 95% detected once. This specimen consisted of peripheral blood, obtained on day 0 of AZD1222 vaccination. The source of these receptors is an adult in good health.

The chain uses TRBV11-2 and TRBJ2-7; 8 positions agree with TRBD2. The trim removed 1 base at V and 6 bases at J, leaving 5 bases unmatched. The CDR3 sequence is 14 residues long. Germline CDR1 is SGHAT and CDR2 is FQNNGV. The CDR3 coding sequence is TGTGCCAGCAGCTTAGTCCGGGAGGGCCCCGAGCAGTACTTC. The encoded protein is CASSLVREGPEQYF.

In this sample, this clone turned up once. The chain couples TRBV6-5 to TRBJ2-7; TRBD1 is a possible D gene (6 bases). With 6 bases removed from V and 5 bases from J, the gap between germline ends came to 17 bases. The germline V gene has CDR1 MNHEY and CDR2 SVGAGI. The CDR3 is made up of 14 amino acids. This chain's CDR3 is CASRASTGGHEQYF. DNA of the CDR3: TGTGCCAGCAGAGCTTCGACAGGAGGCCACGAGCAGTACTTC.

This CDR3 is CASSSLTFAAQYF. CDR3 in DNA: TGTGCCAGCAGTTCATTGACTTTCGCCGCGCAGTATTTT. This chain joins TRBV27 and TRBJ2-3; D is unclear. V was cut by 4 bases and J by 10 bases, with 15 bases left in between. The CDR3 totals 13 residues. The germline V gene has CDR1 MNHEY and CDR2 SMNVEV (reference sequence).

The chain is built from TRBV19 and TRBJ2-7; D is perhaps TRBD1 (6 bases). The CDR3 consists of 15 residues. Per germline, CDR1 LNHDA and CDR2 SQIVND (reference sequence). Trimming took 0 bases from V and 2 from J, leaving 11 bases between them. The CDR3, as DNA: TGTGCCAGTAGTATAGAAGAAGGGGGAGCCTACGAGCAGTACTTC. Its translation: CASSIEEGGAYEQYF.

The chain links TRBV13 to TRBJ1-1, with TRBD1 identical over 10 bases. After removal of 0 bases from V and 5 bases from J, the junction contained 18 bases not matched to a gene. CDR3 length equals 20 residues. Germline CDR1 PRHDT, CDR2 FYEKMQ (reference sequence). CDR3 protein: CASSLGSGQGRYLSGTEAFF. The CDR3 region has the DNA TGTGCCAGCAGCTTAGGTTCGGGACAGGGGAGGTATCTTTCTGGGACTGAAGCTTTCTTT.

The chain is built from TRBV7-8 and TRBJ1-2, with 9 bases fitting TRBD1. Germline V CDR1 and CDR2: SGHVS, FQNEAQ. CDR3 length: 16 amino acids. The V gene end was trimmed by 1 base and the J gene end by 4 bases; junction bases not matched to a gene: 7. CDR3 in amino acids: CASSLETGGVGYGYTF. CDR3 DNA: TGTGCCAGCAGCTTAGAAACAGGGGGCGTCGGCTATGGCTACACCTTC.

For the CDR3, the DNA is TGTGCCAGCAGCCAAGGTCCAGGGGTGGGTTCACCCCTCCACTTT. Translating it yields CASSQGPGVGSPLHF. V and J are TRBV3-1 (or the pseudogene TRBV3-2) and TRBJ1-6; D perhaps matches TRBD1 (6 bases). The length of the CDR3 is 15 residues. The germline CDR1 and CDR2 sequences are LGHDT and YNNKEL (reference sequence). The germline V and J ends were trimmed by 1 base and 9 bases, with 13 bases remaining between them.

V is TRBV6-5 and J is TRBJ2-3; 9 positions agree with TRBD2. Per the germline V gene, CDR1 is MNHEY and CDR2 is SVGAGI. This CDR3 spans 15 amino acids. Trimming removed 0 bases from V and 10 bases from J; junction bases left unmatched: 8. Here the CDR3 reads CASSYSELAGPSQYF. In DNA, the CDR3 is TGTGCCAGCAGTTACTCCGAACTAGCGGGCCCTTCGCAGTATTTT.

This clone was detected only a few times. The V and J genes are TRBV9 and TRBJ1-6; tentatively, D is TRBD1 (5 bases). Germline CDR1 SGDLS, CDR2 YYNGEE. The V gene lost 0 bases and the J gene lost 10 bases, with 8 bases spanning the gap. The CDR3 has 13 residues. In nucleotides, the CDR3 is TGTGCCAGCAGCGTAGGGGGGGGATCACCCCTCCACTTT. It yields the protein CASSVGGGSPLHF.

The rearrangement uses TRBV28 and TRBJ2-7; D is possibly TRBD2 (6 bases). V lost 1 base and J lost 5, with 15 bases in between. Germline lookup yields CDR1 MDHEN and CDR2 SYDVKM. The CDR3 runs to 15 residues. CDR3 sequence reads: CASSLLGREVDEQYF. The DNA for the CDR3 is TGTGCCAGCAGTTTATTAGGCAGGGAGGTCGACGAGCAGTACTTC.

CDR3 sequence (DNA): TGTGCCAGCAGCTTATCACAGGGGGCGAGGAATGAGCAGTTCTTC. Encoded protein: CASSLSQGARNEQFF. This sequence joins TRBV11-3 and TRBJ2-1, with 9 positions matching TRBD1. V shed 2 bases and J 7 bases; nucleotides not matched to a gene: 6. Germline assignment: CDR1 SGHNT and CDR2 YENEEA. The CDR3 sequence is 15 residues long.

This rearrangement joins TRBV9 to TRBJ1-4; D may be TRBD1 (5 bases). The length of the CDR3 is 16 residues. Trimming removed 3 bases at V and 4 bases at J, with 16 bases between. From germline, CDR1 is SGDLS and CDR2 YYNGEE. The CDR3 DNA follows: TGTGCCAGCAGCGCTGGGCCCGGGGCGGGTAATGAAAAACTGTTTTTT. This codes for CASSAGPGAGNEKLFF. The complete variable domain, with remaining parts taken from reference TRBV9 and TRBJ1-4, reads DSGVTQTPKHLITATGQRVTLRCSPRSGDLSVYWYQQSLDQGLQFLIQYYNGEERAKGNILERFSAQQFPDLHSELNLSSLELGDSALYFCASSAGPGAGNEKLFFGSGTQLSVL.

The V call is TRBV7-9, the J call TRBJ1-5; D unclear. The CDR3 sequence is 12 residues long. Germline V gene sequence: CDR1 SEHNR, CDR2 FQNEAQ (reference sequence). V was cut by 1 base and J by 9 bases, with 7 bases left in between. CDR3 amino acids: CASSLGVGPQHF. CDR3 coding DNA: TGTGCCAGCAGCTTAGGAGTCGGGCCCCAGCATTTT.

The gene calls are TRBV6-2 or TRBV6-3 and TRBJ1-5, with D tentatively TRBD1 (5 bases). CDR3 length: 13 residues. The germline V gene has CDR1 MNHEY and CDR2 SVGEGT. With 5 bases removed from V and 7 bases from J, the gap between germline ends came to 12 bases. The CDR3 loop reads CASSRGVKQPQHF. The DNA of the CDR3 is TGTGCCAGCAGTCGGGGGGTGAAACAGCCCCAGCATTTT.

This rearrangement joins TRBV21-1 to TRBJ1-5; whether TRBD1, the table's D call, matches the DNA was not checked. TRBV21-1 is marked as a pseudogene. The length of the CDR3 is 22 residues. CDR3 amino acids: CASSKALSGQGHRGEWNQPQHF. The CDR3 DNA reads TGTGCCAGCAGCAAAGCGCTTTCAGGACAGGGGCATCGAGGGGAATGGAATCAGCCCCAGCATTTT.

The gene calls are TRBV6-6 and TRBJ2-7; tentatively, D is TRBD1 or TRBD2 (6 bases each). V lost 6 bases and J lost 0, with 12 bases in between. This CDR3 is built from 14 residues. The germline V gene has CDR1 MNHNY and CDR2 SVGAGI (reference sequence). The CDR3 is CASSLEGGSYEQYF. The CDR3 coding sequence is TGTGCCAGCAGCCTAGAGGGGGGCTCCTACGAGCAGTACTTC.

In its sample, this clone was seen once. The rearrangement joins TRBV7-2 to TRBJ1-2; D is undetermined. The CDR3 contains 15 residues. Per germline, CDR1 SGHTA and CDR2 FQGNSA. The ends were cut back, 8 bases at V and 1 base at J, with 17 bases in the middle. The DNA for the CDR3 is TGTGCCAGCCTCCGAGGCGGTGCCTATAACTATGGCTACACCTTC. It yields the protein CASLRGGAYNYGYTF.

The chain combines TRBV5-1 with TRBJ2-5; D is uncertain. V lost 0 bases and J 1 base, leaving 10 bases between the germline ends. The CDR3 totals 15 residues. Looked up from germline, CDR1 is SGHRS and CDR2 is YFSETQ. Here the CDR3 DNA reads TGCGCCAGCAGCTTGGACTCGCCGCTCCAAGAGACCCAGTACTTC. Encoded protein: CASSLDSPLQETQYF. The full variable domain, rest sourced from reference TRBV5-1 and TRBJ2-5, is KAGVTQTPRYLIKTRGQQVTLSCSPISGHRSVSWYQQTPGQGLQFLFEYFSETQRNKGNFPGRFSGRQFSNSRSEMNVSTLELGDSALYLCASSLDSPLQETQYFGPGTRLLVL.

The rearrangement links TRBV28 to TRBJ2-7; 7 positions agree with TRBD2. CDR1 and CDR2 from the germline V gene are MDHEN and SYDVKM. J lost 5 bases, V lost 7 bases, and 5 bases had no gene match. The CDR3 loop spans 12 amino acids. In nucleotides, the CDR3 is TGTGCCAGCACCGAGGGACTACACGAGCAGTACTTC. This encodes CASTEGLHEQYF.

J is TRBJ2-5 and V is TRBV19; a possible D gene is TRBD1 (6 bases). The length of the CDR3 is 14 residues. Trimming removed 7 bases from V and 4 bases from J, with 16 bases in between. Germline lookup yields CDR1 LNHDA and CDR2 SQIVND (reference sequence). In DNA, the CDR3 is TGTGCCAGTAAGGCTCCGCAGGGGAGAGAGACCCAGTACTTC. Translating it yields CASKAPQGRETQYF.